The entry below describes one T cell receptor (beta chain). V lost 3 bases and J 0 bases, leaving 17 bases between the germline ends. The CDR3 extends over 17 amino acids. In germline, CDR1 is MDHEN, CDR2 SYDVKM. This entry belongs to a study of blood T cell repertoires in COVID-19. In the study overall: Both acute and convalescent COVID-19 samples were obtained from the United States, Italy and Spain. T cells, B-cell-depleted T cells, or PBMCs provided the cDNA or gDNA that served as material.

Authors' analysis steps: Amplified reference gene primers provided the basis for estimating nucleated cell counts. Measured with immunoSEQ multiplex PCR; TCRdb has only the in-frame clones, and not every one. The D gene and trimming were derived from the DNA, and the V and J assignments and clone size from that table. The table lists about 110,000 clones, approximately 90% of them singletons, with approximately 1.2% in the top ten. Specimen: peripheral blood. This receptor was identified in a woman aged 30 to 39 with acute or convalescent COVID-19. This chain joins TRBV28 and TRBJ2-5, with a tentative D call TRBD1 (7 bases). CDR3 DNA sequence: TGTGCCAGCAGTTTGTCTAGGGCAGGGGGGTACCAAGAGACCCAGTACTTC. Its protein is CASSLSRAGGYQETQYF. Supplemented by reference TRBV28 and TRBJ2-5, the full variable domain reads DVKVTQSSRYLVKRTGEKVFLECVQDMDHENMFWYRQDPGLGLRLIYFSYDVKMKEKGDIPEGYSVSREKKERFSLILESASTNQTSMYLCASSLSRAGGYQETQYFGPGTRLLVL.